The TCR beta chain under discussion was sequenced for a study of T-cell memory formation after mild COVID-19 (dated by TCRdb to the early 2020s). Context from the whole study: TCR sequence clusters from the two donors were found to be largely donor specific. In two donors, T-cell clones that expanded and contracted after mild COVID-19 were tracked by sequencing TCRalpha and TCRbeta repertoires over time. The cohort comprised two young, previously healthy adult volunteers, one female and one male. Broader findings and caveats from the paper: Contracting CD4+ clones were located mainly in the CM and EM memory subsets, whereas CD8+ clones were found to be enriched in EMRA. Only two mild cases were covered in the study, and larger cohorts including severe cases with pre-infection samples were considered necessary. SARS-CoV-2 specificity of the second-wave clones peaking on day 37 was not confirmed. Clones contracting from day 15 to 85 had balanced CD4/CD8 phenotypes, while a second wave expanding from day 15 to 37 was biased towards CD4+. The detection of some responding clones in pre-infection memory suggests that pre-existing cross-reactive memory T cells joined the SARS-CoV-2 response.

Ficoll-Paque density gradient centrifugation was the method used to isolate PBMCs. This clonotype was seen many times. Its antigen is currently not known. No qualities accompany the bases; no much larger clone lies one base away. The run used an Illumina NovaSeq 6000. TCRalpha and TCRbeta cDNA libraries were constructed by 5'RACE with constant-segment primers, with sample barcodes and unique molecular identifiers being introduced. Trizol reagent was used to extract RNA from every sample. Amplification of the libraries took two PCR steps, and the second step added a second sample barcode plus Illumina TruSeq adapters. Libraries were sequenced on an Illumina NovaSeq with 2 x 150 bp paired-end reads. The authors processed their data as follows. Reads were demultiplexed and collapsed into UMI-guided consensus sequences with migec v1.2.7. Using mixcr v2.1.11, the UMI consensuses were aligned to TRA and TRB V and J templates and assembled into clonotypes. Clonotypes were classified as expanded or contracted when called significant by both edgeR and NoisET, with noise models trained on biological replicates. For edgeR calls, the cutoffs were a false discovery rate-adjusted p below 0.01 and a log2 fold-change threshold of 1. As an exploratory analysis of dynamics, max-normalized trajectories of the 1000 most abundant clonotypes were examined by PCA with hierarchical clustering. Each responding clone was given a CD4 or CD8 phenotype based on the CD4+ and CD8+ repertoires, which had been sequenced separately. TCRdb reanalyzed the raw reads on its own, using fastp at Q25 for trimming and MiXCR for clone calling, and kept in-frame beta chains. Entries that share a CDR3 protein sequence are merged under the most common genes and DNA. TCRdb, not the authors, supplied the V and J calls. The sample yields 180,000 or so distinct CDR3 sequences; approximately 10% were counted once. Roughly 3.8% of the sample comes from the top ten.

The CDR3 numbers 12 residues from cysteine through phenylalanine. Only the CDR3 region is kept as DNA, spanning 36 bases read in frame from base 1. Deletion took 6 bases off V and 5 bases off J, with a span of 9 bases between the germline ends. The TCR sequence derives from a man younger than 30 who had mild COVID-19 (a few samples of this study predate the infection). The sample titles of this study are shuffled in the database, so cell type and time point are left out; the donor was told from shared clones. Recombination joined TRBV12-3 or TRBV12-4 with TRBJ2-3, with TRBD1 as a weak D call on 6 bases. Material for sequencing was PBMCs or a T cell subset sorted from them (not recorded which). In nucleotide form, the sequence is TGTGCCAGCAGCACAGGGCAAGATACGCAGTATTTT. It translates as CASSTGQDTQYF.